The 15 T cell receptor beta chains below all came from one sample that was sequenced in a study of shared clonotypes between healthy human individuals. Profiling relied on immunoSEQ multiplex PCR, and the TCRdb table lists in-frame clones only, not all of them. The sample lists some 1.5 million clones; around 98% were seen once. The sample consisted of naive CD4+ T cells sorted from blood. Regarding subset: CD45RA+ positively selected. The receptors stem from a man younger than 40 in good health.

The chain employs TRBV18 and TRBJ1-2; 8 nucleotides agree with TRBD1. V was pared by 8 bases and J by 14 bases, with 7 bases of the junction left unmatched. This CDR3 region has 10 residues. Germline CDR1 KGHSH, CDR2 LQKENI. The CDR3, as DNA: TGTGCCAGCGGACAGGGTCAAAGTACCTTC. Its protein product is CASGQGQSTF.

The chain has TRBV5-1 and TRBJ2-1, with 13 bases identical to TRBD2. CDR3 length: 16 amino acids. CDR1 SGHRS and CDR2 YFSETQ come from the germline V gene. Trimming at V came to 5 bases and at J to 8 bases, leaving 10 bases not matched to a gene. CDR3 in amino acids: CASRPDPGLAGHEQFF. The CDR3, as DNA: TGCGCCAGCAGACCTGACCCGGGACTAGCGGGACATGAGCAGTTCTTC.

The chain joins TRBV5-5 to TRBJ1-1; D is perhaps TRBD1 (5 bases). Between the trimmed V and J ends, which lost 1 base and 8 bases, there was a span of 12 bases. The CDR3 contains 13 residues. Germline V lookup: CDR1 SGHKS, CDR2 YYEKEE (reference sequence). CDR3: CASSLWGQGEAFF. The CDR3 nucleotides are TGTGCCAGCAGCTTGTGGGGCCAGGGAGAAGCTTTCTTT.

In this sample, this clone turned up once. The rearrangement links TRBV28 to TRBJ1-2; D remains ambiguous. There are 12 residues in the CDR3. CDR1 MDHEN and CDR2 SYDVKM come from the germline V gene. Trimming shortened V by 4 bases and J by 4 bases, and 7 bases separated the two germline ends. CDR3 sequence (DNA): TGTGCCAGCAGTTCTCTCAGCTATGGCTACACCTTC. It yields the protein CASSSLSYGYTF.

The V gene is TRBV11-3, the J gene TRBJ2-1; no clear D. The CDR3 is made up of 17 amino acids. Germline lookup yields CDR1 SGHNT and CDR2 YENEEA. V shed 4 bases and J shed 0 bases, with 16 bases lying between them. CDR3 in amino acids: CASSSKRTESSYNEQFF. CDR3 nucleotides: TGTGCCAGCAGCTCAAAGAGGACGGAGAGCTCCTACAATGAGCAGTTCTTC.

The chain combines TRBV11-2 with TRBJ2-3; D uncertain. Trimming pared 5 bases from V and 6 bases from J, leaving 12 bases between. The CDR3 consists of 13 residues. The germline V gene has CDR1 SGHAT and CDR2 FQNNGV. The CDR3 coding sequence is TGTGCCAGCAGCAACTCTCTAGGGGATACGCAGTATTTT. It codes for CASSNSLGDTQYF.

The chain combines TRBV2 with TRBJ2-5; 11 bases fit TRBD1. The V segment lost 3 bases and the J segment 3 bases; nucleotides outside the gene matches: 3. The CDR3 consists of 15 residues. Germline V gene sequence: CDR1 SNHLY, CDR2 FYNNEI. CDR3 residues: CASSEGQGGKETQYF. CDR3 nucleotides: TGTGCCAGCAGTGAGGGACAGGGGGGGAAAGAGACCCAGTACTTC.

The V gene is TRBV28, the J gene TRBJ2-5, with a weak D call TRBD2 (6 bases). The germline CDR1 and CDR2 sequences are MDHEN and SYDVKM. The CDR3 has 13 amino acids. The V end was cut by 8 bases, the J end by 3 bases, with 13 bases between. The CDR3: CASCHPGEETQYF. CDR3 DNA sequence: TGTGCCAGCTGCCATCCGGGAGAAGAGACCCAGTACTTC.

The genes are TRBV6-6 and TRBJ2-3, with D possibly being TRBD1 (5 bases). Germline CDR1 is MNHNY and CDR2 is SVGAGI (reference sequence). The V end lost 6 bases, the J end lost 8 bases, and 15 bases lay between the germline ends. CDR3 size: 13 residues. In DNA, the CDR3 is TGTGCCAGCAGGCGAACCAGGGCTGGTACGCAGTATTTT. It specifies CASRRTRAGTQYF.

The V gene is TRBV2, the J gene TRBJ2-1, with TRBD2 matching over 11 bases. J lost 7 bases, V lost 8 bases, and 4 bases had no gene match. This CDR3 spans 13 amino acids. CDR1 SNHLY and CDR2 FYNNEI come from the germline V gene. CDR3 sequence (DNA): TGTGCCAGCGTGAGACTAGCGGGAAATGAGCAGTTCTTC. Protein: CASVRLAGNEQFF.

CDR3 DNA sequence: TGTGCCAGCAGCTTGCTTCTTACTTTGAGCGGAACGGACTACGAGCAGTACTTC. Encoded protein: CASSLLLTLSGTDYEQYF. This rearrangement joins TRBV5-6 to TRBJ2-7, with D maybe TRBD2 (5 bases). The CDR3 contains 18 residues. The ends were cut back, 1 base at V and 3 bases at J, with 23 bases in the middle. Germline V gene lookup returns CDR1 SGHDT and CDR2 YYEEEE. Based on the CDR3 plus reference TRBV5-6 and TRBJ2-7, the full variable domain is DAGVTQSPTHLIKTRGQQVTLRCSPKSGHDTVSWYQQALGQGPQFIFQYYEEEERQRGNFPDRFSGHQFPNYSSELNVNALLLGDSALYLCASSLLLTLSGTDYEQYFGPGTRLTVT.

V gene TRBV20-1 combines with J gene TRBJ2-7; no firm D call. Germline CDR1 is DFQATT and CDR2 is SNEGSKA (reference sequence). The germline V and J ends were trimmed by 8 bases and 5 bases, with 13 bases remaining between them. This CDR3 has 11 residues. The CDR3 nucleotides are TGCAGTTCCAGTGAGATGGACGAGCAGTACTTC. It encodes CSSSEMDEQYF.

This clone was recorded only once. The CDR3 coding sequence is TGTGCCAGCAGCGACAGTGACAGGGTCAGCGTCTCTGCCACATCCTACGAGCAGTACTTC. Translated, it gives CASSDSDRVSVSATSYEQYF. The V gene is TRBV5-4, the J gene TRBJ2-7; 7 nucleotides agree with TRBD1. J lost 1 base, V lost 4 bases, and 23 bases had no gene match. The length of the CDR3 is 20 residues. CDR1 SGHNT and CDR2 YYREEE come from the germline V gene (reference sequence).

The rearrangement joins TRBV7-2 to TRBJ2-7; 7 bases are a match to TRBD2. Trimming removed 5 bases from V and 2 bases from J; junction bases left unmatched: 6. Germline V gene sequence: CDR1 SGHTA, CDR2 FQGNSA. CDR3 length: 14 residues. The CDR3 is CASSTRGGAYEQYF. In DNA form, the CDR3 reads TGTGCCAGCAGCACTAGGGGAGGGGCCTACGAGCAGTACTTC.

The chain is built from TRBV5-5 and TRBJ2-7; D perhaps matches TRBD2 (5 bases). Looked up from germline, CDR1 is SGHKS and CDR2 is YYEKEE (reference sequence). The CDR3 has 11 residues. The ends were cut back, 1 base at V and 6 bases at J, with 5 bases in the middle. CDR3 nucleotide sequence: TGTGCCAGCAGCTTGCTAGCCGAGCAGTACTTC. This gives the protein CASSLLAEQYF. The whole variable domain, filled in from reference TRBV5-5 and TRBJ2-7, reads DAGVTQSPTHLIKTRGQQVTLRCSPISGHKSVSWYQQVLGQGPQFIFQYYEKEERGRGNFPDRFSARQFPNYSSELNVNALLLGDSALYLCASSLLAEQYFGPGTRLTVT.